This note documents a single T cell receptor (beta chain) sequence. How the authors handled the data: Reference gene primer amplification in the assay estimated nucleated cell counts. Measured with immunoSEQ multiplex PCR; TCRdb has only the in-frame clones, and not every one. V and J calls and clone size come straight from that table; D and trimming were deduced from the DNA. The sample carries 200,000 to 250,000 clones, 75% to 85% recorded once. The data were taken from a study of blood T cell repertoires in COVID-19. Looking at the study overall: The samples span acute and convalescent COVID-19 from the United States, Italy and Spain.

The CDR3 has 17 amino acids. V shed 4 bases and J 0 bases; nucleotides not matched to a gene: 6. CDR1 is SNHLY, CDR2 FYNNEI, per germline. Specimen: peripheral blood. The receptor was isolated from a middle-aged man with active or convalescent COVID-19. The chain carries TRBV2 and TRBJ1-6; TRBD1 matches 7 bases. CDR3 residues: CASSAGTASSYNSPLHF. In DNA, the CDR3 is TGTGCCAGCAGTGCCGGGACAGCGAGCTCCTATAATTCACCCCTCCACTTT.